This TCR beta chain was profiled in a study of blood T cells in healthy people across ages. CDR1 and CDR2 (germline): MNHEY, SVGAGI. CDR3 length: 15 residues. V was trimmed by 2 bases and J by 4 bases, leaving 13 bases between them. Study-wide results and caveats: The recorded TCR beta diversity per million T cells decreased in a roughly linear manner with age.

Primers used in a second PCR of about 7 to 11 cycles were a sample-barcoded 5' primer and a J-beta primer mix. TCRdb independently ran MiXCR on the 5' RACE reads; one entry per CDR3 protein. The repertoire includes about 640,000 distinct CDR3 sequences, roughly 58% of them detected once, and 30% to 40% sits in the top ten. Points on this clonotype: The target antigen is unknown.

The chain employs TRBV6-5 and TRBJ2-3; D perhaps matches TRBD2 (6 bases). Specimen: blood. This receptor was identified in a man in his fifties or sixties in good health. The CDR3 loop is CASSYSAGLADTQYF. The DNA of the CDR3 is TGTGCCAGCAGTTACAGTGCGGGGTTGGCAGATACGCAGTATTTT.